This record concerns one TCR beta chain sequence. The antigen remains unidentified. This entry comes from a study of T cell responses to AZD1222 COVID-19 vaccine. In the study overall: Pooled in the analysis were second doses at about 4 or about 12 weeks.

Sequencing was performed with immunoSEQ multiplex PCR; in TCRdb, only in-frame clones are kept and a portion is missing. The data contain roughly 95,000 clones, approximately 90% of them singletons. Whole-study results and caveats: Reports say nearly half of spike-specific TCRs go after unmutated variant regions. Spike was spanned by vaccine-associated CD4 TCRs, which were dominant at 160-218 and 743-854.

V lost 5 bases to trimming and J lost 3 bases; unmatched junction nucleotides: 9. Germline CDR1 reads SGHVS; CDR2 reads FQNEAQ. The CDR3 runs 16 residues. The sequence was collected from an adult in good health. This specimen was peripheral blood, taken on day 0 of AZD1222 vaccination. The chain links TRBV7-8 to TRBJ1-1, with 10 bases identical to TRBD1. CDR3 loop: CASSMWTGGIDTEAFF. As DNA, the CDR3 is TGTGCCAGCAGCATGTGGACAGGGGGGATCGACACTGAAGCTTTCTTT.